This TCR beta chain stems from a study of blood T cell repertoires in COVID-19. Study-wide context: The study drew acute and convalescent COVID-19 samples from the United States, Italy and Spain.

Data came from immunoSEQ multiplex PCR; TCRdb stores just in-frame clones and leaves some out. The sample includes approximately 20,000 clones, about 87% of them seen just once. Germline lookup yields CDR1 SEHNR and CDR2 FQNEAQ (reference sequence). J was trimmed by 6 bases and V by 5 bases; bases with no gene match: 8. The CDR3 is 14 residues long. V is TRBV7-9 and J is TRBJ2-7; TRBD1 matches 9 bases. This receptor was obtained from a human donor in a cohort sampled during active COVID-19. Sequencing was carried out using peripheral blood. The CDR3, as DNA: TGTGCCAGCAGCCCCCCGGGACAGGGATCCGAGCAGTACTTC. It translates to CASSPPGQGSEQYF.